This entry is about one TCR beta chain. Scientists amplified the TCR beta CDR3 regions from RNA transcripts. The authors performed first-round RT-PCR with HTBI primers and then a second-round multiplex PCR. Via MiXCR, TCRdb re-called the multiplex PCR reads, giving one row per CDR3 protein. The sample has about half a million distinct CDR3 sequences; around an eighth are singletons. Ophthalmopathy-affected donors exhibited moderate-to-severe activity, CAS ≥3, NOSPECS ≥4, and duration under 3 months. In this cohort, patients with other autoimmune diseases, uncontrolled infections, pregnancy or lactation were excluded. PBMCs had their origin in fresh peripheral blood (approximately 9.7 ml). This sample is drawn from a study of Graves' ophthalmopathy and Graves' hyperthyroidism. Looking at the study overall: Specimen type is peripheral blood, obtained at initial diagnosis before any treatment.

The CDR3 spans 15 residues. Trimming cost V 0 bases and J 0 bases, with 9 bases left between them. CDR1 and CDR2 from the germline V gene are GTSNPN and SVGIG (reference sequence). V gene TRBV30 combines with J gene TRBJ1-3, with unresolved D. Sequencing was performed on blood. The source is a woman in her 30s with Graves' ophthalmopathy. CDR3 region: CAWSVGTPSGNTIYF. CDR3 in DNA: TGTGCCTGGAGTGTAGGCACCCCCTCTGGAAACACCATATATTTT.